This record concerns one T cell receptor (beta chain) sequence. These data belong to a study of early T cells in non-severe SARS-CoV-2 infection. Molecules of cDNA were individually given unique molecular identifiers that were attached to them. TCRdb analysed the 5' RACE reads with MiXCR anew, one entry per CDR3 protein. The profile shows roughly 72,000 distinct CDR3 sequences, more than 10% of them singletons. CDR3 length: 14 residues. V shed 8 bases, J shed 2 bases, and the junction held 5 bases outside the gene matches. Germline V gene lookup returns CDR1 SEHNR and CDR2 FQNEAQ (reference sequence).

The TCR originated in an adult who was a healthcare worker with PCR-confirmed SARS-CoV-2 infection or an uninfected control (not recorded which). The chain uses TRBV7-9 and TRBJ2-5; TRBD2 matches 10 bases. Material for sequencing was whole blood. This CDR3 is CASGSSGGQETQYF. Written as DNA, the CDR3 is TGTGCCAGCGGGTCTAGCGGGGGACAAGAGACCCAGTACTTC.